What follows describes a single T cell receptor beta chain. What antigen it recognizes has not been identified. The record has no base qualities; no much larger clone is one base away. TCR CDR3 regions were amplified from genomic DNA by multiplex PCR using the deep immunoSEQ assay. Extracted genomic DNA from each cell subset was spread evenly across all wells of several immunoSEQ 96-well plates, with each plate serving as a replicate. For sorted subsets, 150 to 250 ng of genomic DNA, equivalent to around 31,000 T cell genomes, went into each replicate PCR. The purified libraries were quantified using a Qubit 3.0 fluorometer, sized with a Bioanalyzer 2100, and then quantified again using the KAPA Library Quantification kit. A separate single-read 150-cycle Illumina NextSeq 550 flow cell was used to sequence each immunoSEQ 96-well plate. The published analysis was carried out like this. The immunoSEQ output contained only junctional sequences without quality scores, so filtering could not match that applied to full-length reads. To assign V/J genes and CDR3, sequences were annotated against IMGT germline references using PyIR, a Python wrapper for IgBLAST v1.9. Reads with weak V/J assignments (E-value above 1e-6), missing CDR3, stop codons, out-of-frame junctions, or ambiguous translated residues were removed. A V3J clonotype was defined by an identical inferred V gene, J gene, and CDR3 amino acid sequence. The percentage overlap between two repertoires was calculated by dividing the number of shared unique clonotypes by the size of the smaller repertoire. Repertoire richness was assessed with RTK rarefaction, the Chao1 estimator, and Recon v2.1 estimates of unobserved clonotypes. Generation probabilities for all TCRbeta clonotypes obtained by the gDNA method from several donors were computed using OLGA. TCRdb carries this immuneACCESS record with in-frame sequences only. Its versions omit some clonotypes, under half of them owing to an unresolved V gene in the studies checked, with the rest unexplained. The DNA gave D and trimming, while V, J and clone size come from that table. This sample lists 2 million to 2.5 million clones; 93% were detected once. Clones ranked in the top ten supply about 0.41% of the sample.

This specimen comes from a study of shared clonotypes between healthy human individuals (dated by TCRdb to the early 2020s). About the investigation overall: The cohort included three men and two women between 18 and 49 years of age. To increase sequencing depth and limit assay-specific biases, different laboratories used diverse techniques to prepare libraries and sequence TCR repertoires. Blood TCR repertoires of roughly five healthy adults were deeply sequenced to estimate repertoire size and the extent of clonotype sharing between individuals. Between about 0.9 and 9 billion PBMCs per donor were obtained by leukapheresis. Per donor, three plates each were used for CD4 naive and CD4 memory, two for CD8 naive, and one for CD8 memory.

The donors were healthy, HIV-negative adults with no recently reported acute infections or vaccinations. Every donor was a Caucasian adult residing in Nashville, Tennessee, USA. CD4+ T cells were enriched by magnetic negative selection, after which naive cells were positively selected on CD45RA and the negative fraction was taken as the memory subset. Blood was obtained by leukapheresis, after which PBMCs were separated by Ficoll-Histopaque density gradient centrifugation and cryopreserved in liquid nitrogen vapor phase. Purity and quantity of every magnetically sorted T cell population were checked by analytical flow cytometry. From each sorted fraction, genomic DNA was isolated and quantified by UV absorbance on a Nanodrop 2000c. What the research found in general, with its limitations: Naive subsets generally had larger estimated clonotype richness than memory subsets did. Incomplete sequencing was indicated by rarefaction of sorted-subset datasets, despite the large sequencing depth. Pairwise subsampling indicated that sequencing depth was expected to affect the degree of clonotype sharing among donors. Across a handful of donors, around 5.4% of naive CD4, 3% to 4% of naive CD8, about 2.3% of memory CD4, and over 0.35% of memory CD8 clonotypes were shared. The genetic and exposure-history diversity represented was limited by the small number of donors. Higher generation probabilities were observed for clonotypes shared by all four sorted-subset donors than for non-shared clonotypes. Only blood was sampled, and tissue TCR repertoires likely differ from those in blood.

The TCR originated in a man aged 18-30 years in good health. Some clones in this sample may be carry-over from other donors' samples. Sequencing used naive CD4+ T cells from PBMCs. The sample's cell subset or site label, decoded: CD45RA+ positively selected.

The nucleotide sequence is TGTGCCAGCAGCCCAGGGACAGGGGAGGCCGAGCAGTACTTC. The encoded protein is CASSPGTGEAEQYF. The sequence links TRBV9 to TRBJ2-7; 10 central bases correspond to TRBD1. Trimming takes 4 bases off V and 6 bases off J; junction bases not matched to a gene: 7. The CDR3 goes from the cysteine to the phenylalanine over 14 residues. The kept DNA is CDR3 alone, 42 bases in frame from the first base. Per the germline V gene, SGDLS is the CDR1 and YYNGEE is the CDR2.